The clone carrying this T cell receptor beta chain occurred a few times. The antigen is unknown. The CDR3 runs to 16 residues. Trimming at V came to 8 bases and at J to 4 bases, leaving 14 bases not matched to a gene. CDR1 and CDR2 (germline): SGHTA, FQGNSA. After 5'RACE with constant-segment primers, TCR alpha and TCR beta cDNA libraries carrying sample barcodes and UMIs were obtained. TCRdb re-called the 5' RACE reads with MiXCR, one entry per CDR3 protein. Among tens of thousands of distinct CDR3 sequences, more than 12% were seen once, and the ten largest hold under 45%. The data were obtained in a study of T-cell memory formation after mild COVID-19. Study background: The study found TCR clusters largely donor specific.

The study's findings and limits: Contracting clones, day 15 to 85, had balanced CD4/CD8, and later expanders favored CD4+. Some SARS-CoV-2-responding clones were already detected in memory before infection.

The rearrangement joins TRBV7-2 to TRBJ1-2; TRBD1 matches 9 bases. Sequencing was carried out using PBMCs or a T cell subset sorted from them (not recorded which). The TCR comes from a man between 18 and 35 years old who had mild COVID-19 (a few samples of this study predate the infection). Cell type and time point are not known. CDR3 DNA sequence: TGTGCCAGCGATAAGGACAGGGGCTCATCCGGCTATGGCTACACCTTC. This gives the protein CASDKDRGSSGYGYTF.